This T cell receptor beta chain was captured by sequencing in a study of cytomegalovirus exposure and HLA in healthy donors. Researchers ran the PCR with 60 Vbeta and 13 Jbeta primers. Data came from immunoSEQ multiplex PCR; TCRdb stores just in-frame clones and leaves some out. This table has 90,000 to 120,000 clones, 76% appearing once. CDR1 and CDR2 (germline): SGHRS, YFSETQ. This CDR3 has 16 amino acids. Losses at the gene ends were 0 bases for V and 7 bases for J; bases not matched to a gene: 7. Study-wide points: In a later analysis, a genetic analysis reported fewer productive-TCR N-insertions in an Asian-associated ancestry cluster than the cohort average. A few CMV-associated chains proved CMV antigen-specific in vitro.

This clone was picked up one time. Antigen specificity is unknown. Material for sequencing was PBMCs. The rearrangement links TRBV5-1 to TRBJ2-1; TRBD2 matches 10 bases. This TCR was recovered from a young woman in good health and CMV-seropositive. The CDR3 sequence is CASSLAMSSGSNEQFF. Written as DNA, the CDR3 is TGCGCCAGCAGCTTGGCCATGTCTAGCGGGAGTAATGAGCAGTTCTTC.